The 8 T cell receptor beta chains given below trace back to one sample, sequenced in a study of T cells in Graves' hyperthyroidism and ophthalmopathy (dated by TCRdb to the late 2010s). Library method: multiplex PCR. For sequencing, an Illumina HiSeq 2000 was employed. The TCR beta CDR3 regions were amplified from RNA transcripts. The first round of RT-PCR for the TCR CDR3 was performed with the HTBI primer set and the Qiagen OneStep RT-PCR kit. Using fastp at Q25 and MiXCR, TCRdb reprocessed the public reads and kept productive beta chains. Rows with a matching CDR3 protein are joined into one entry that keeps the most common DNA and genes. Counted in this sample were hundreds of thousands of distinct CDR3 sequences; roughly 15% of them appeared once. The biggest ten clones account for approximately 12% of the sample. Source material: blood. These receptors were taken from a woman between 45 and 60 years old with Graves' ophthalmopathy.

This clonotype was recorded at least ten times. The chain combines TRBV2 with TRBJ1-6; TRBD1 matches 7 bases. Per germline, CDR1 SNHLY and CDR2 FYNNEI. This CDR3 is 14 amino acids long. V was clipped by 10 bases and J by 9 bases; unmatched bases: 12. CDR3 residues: CATSAGRGTSPLHF. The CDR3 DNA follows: TGTGCCACTTCCGCCGGCAGGGGGACTTCACCCCTCCACTTT.

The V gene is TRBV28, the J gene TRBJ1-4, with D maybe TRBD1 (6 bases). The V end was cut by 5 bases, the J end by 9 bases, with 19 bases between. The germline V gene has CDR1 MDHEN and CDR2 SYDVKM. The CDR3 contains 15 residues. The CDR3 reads CASSGAQGTPKKLFF. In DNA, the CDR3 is TGTGCCAGCAGTGGGGCCCAGGGGACACCAAAAAAACTGTTTTTT.

The CDR3 region is CASSPGLAGGPSRFF. Written as DNA, the CDR3 is TGTGCCAGCAGCCCAGGACTAGCGGGAGGGCCTTCTCGGTTCTTC. The V and J genes are TRBV6-2 or TRBV6-3 and TRBJ2-1, with 15 bases that match TRBD2. Per the germline V gene, CDR1 is MNHEY and CDR2 is SVGEGT. The junction had 12 bases not matched to a gene; V was cut back by 6 bases and J by 15 bases. This CDR3 spans 15 amino acids.

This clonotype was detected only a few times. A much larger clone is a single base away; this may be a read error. CDR3 bases: TGTGCCAGCAGTTTAACGGCAGCTACGCAGCAGTACTTC. Amino acid sequence: CASSLTAATQQYF. V and J are TRBV12-3 or TRBV12-4 and TRBJ2-7; no reliable D call. The CDR3 covers 13 residues. Deletions cut 2 bases from V and 8 bases from J, with 13 bases between.

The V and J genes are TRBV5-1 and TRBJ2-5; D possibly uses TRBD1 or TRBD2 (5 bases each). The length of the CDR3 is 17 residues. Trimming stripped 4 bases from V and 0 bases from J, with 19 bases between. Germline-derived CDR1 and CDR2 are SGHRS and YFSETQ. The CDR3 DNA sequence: TGCGCCAGCAGCCAATCACCCCCGAGGGGATACCAAGAGACCCAGTACTTC. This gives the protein CASSQSPPRGYQETQYF.

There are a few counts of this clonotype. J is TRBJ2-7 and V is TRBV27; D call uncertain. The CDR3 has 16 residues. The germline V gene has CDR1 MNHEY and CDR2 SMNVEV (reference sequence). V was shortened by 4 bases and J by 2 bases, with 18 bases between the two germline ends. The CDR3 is CASSSPKQKTTYEQYF. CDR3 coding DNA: TGTGCCAGCAGTTCCCCCAAACAGAAAACGACCTACGAGCAGTACTTC.

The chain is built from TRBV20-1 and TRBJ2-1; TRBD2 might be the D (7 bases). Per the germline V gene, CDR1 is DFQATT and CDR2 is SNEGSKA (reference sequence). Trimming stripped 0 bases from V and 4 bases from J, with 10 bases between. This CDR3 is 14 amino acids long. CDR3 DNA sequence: TGCAGTGCTAGAGACGGGGGGCTATACAATGAGCAGTTCTTC. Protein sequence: CSARDGGLYNEQFF.

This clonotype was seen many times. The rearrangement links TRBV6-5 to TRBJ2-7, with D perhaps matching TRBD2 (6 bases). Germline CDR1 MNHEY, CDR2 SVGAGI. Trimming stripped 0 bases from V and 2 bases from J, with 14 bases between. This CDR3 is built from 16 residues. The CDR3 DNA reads TGTGCCAGCAGTTACTCGACGGGACTTAGTACCTACGAGCAGTACTTC. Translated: CASSYSTGLSTYEQYF.